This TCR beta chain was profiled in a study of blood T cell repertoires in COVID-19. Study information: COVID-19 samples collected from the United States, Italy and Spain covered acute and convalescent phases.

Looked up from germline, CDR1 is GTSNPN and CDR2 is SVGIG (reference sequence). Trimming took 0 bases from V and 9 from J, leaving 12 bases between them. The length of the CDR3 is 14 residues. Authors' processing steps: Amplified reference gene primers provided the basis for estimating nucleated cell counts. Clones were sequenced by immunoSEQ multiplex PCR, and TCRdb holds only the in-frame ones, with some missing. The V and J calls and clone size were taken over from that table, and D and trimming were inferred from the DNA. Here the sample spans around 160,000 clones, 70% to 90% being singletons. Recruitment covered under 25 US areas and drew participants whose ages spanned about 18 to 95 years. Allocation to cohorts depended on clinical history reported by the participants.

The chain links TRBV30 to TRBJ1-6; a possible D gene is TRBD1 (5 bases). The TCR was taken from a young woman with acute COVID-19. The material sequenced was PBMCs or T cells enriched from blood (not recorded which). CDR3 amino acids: CAWSVHQGFSPLHF. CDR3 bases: TGTGCCTGGAGTGTACACCAGGGCTTTTCACCCCTCCACTTT.